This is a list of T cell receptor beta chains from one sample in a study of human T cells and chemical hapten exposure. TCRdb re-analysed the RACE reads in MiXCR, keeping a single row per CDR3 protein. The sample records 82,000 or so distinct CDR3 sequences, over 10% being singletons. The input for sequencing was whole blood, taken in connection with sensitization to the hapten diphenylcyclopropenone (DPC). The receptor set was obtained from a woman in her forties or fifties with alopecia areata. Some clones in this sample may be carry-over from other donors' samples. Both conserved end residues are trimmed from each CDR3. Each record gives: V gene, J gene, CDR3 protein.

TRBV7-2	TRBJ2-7	ASSIGTTPREQY
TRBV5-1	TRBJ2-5	ASSSLGSGETQY
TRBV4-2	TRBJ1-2	ASSQTGTTNYGYT
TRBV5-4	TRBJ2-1	ASSRYQGGNNEQF
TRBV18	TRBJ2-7	ASSHNSDGEQY
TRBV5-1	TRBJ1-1	ASRRTGTVNTEAF
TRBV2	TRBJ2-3	ATAWGWSQTDTQY
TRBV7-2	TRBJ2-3	ASSLDDSGTTDTQY
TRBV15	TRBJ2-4	ATTFARDSQNIQY
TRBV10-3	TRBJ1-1	AIHPSGQGATEAF
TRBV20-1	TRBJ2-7	SAREHGSYEQY
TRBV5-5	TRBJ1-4	ASSRQAGIQEKLF
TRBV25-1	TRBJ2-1	ASSALLDRGSSYNEQF
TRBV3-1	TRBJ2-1	ASSQDLRDYNEQF
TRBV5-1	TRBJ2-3	ASSSGDRGPEDTQY
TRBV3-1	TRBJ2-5	ASSHLIPGTGYQETQY
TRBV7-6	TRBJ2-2	ASSQGLAGGFSGELF
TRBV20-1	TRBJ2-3	SAMGTEDTQY
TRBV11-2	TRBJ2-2	ASSFRAGTRNTGELF
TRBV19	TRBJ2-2	ASSTGLVSTGELF
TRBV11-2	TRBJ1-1	ASSSLKGFGEAF
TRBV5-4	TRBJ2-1	ASSLLSLTGREQF
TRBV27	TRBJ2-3	ASSAQAGVADTQY
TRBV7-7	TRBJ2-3	ASSPRDMGTDTQY
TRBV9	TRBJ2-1	ASSTPSANEQF
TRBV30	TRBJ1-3	AWTLVSGNTIY
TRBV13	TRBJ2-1	ASSFSGSYNEQF
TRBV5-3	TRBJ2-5	ARSLKGLGQETQY
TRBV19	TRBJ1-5	ASSGALVNQPQH
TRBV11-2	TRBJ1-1	ASSLVGRGRNTEAF
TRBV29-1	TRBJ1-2	SVEEGYGYT
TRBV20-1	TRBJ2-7	SASRQGSDEQY
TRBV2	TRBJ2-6	ASSSRGAWPATAGANVLT
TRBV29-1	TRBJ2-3	SVGPTSGRRTDTQY
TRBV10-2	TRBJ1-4	ATRDSSNEKLF
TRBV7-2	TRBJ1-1	ASSLATGATEAF
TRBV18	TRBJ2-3	ASSPIRTSGTDTQY
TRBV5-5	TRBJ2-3	ASSIQGGDTQY
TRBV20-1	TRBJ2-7	SARDLGGRAYYEQY
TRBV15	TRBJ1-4	ATSRDRARTGLEKLF
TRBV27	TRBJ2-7	ASSFSAGYYEQY
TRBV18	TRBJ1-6	ASSPAANSPLH
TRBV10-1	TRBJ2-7	ASSREPYEQY
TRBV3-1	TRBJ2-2	ASSQDEREGLNTGELF
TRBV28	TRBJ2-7	ASRTHSGREQY
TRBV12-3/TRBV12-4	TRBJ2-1	ASSGLAGGPGLF
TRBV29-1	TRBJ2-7	SVGDSENEQY
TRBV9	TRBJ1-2	ASSVDAAYGYT
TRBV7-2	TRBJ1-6	ASSLDFGTGYNSPLH
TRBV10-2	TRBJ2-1	ASSELLLAGVNEQF
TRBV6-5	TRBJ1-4	ASSTGTGGKKLF
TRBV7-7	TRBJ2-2	ASSLKTNTGELF
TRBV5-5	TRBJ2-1	ASSSLREQF